This T cell receptor (beta chain) is from a study of T cells in localized non-small cell lung cancer. Overall study results and limits: For the top 100 tumor clones, a median roughly 55 also appeared in adjacent lung.

Note on this clone: The antigen is unknown.

The CDR3 runs to 15 residues. V was pared by 4 bases and J by 3 bases, with 4 bases of the junction left unmatched. CDR1 is SNHLY, CDR2 FYNNEI, per germline. Clones were sequenced by immunoSEQ multiplex PCR, and TCRdb holds only the in-frame ones, with some missing. The table has around 140,000 clones, roughly 90% seen once. This receptor was obtained from a female donor over 55 with stage I lung adenocarcinoma. The chain joins TRBV2 to TRBJ2-2; 8 nucleotides align to TRBD1. Sequencing used peripheral blood, obtained before any cancer treatment. DNA of the CDR3: TGTGCCAGCAGTGTCAGGGGGCTGGACACCGGGGAGCTGTTTTTT. Translating gives CASSVRGLDTGELFF.